These T cell receptor beta chains were read from a single sample in a study of T cells in Graves' hyperthyroidism and ophthalmopathy. TCRdb used MiXCR to reprocess the multiplex PCR reads, holding one entry per CDR3 protein. Of about 570,000 distinct CDR3 sequences listed, 46% are singletons. Material for sequencing was peripheral blood or thyroid tissue (not recorded which). Source of these receptors: an adult woman with Graves' disease, either hyperthyroidism or ophthalmopathy (not recorded which). Each CDR3 is given with its conserved first and last residue. A D gene is named only where the DNA matches it firmly. Not all rows give a size; the values are once, few, many and, for expanded clones, a class.

CDR3	DNA	size	D	V	J
CSARDQGSKEQYF	TGCAGTGCTAGAGATCAGGGCTCGAAGGAGCAGTACTTC	many	-	TRBV20-1	TRBJ2-7
CASSWTGTGSYEQYF	TGTGCCAGCAGTTGGACCGGGACAGGGAGCTACGAGCAGTACTTC	-	TRBD1	TRBV6-5	TRBJ2-7
CAISDWTSGLKEQYF	TGTGCCATCAGTGATTGGACTAGCGGGCTCAAGGAGCAGTACTTC	many	TRBD2	TRBV10-3	TRBJ2-7
CASSWETPNSPLHF	TGTGCCAGCAGCTGGGAGACGCCTAATTCACCCCTCCACTTT	-	-	TRBV7-9	TRBJ1-6
CASSTTPYNSPLHF	TGTGCCAGCAGTACCACCCCCTATAATTCACCCCTCCACTTT	once	-	TRBV25-1	TRBJ1-6
CASGGDRGNQETQYF	TGTGCCAGCGGGGGGGACAGGGGAAACCAAGAGACCCAGTACTTC	many	TRBD1	TRBV2	TRBJ2-5
CASSFANTGYTF	TGTGCCAGCAGCTTCGCCAACACAGGCTACACCTTC	-	-	TRBV7-9	TRBJ1-2
CAISDWDRLRANYGYTF	TGTGCCATCAGTGATTGGGACAGACTTAGAGCTAACTATGGCTACACCTTC	once	TRBD1	TRBV10-3	TRBJ1-2
CSVAVGLAGAYEQYF	TGCAGCGTTGCGGTGGGACTAGCGGGAGCCTACGAGCAGTACTTC	-	TRBD2	TRBV29-1	TRBJ2-7
CATSDSPRNYGYTF	TGTGCCACCAGTGATTCCCCACGCAACTATGGCTACACCTTC	few	-	TRBV24-1	TRBJ1-2
CASRTLGAFAETQYF	TGTGCCAGCAGAACCCTTGGGGCTTTCGCAGAGACCCAGTACTTC	-	-	TRBV7-8	TRBJ2-5
CASSEDRANSNQPQHF	TGTGCCAGCAGCGAGGACAGGGCGAATTCTAATCAGCCCCAGCATTTT	many	TRBD1	TRBV2	TRBJ1-5
CASSLARRDRSDGELFF	TGCGCCAGCAGCTTGGCTCGTCGGGACAGGTCCGACGGGGAGCTGTTTTTT	-	TRBD1	TRBV5-1	TRBJ2-2
CATSRGLAGGPDGELFF	TGTGCCACCAGCAGAGGACTAGCGGGGGGGCCGGACGGGGAGCTGTTTTTT	-	TRBD2	TRBV15	TRBJ2-2
CASSLTSGDTYEQYF	TGTGCCAGCAGTCTTACTAGCGGGGATACCTACGAGCAGTACTTC	many	TRBD2	TRBV7-2	TRBJ2-7
CSATFDRSYEHYF	TGCAGTGCTACCTTTGACAGGAGCTACGAGCATTACTTC	-	-	TRBV20-1	TRBJ2-7
CASSDRALGVWDEKLFF	TGTGCCAGCAGTGACAGGGCCCTCGGGGTTTGGGATGAAAAACTGTTTTTT	many	-	TRBV2	TRBJ1-4
CSAGTGNTIYF	TGCAGTGCCGGGACAGGGAACACCATATATTTT	-	TRBD1	TRBV20-1	TRBJ1-3
CASSLPDSKAFF	TGTGCCAGCAGTTTACCGGACAGCAAAGCTTTCTTT	many	-	TRBV28	TRBJ1-1
CASTRRLAGGPNTGELFF	TGCGCCAGCACTAGGAGACTAGCGGGAGGACCTAACACCGGGGAGCTGTTTTTT	many	TRBD2	TRBV5-1	TRBJ2-2
CSARDWRGGQPQHF	TGCAGTGCTAGAGATTGGAGGGGCGGACAGCCCCAGCATTTT	many	-	TRBV20-1	TRBJ1-5
CASSPSPGQPQHF	TGTGCCAGCAGCCCCTCCCCGGGTCAGCCCCAGCATTTT	many	-	TRBV11-2	TRBJ1-5
CASSWGGGGANVLTF	TGTGCCAGCAGCTGGGGTGGAGGTGGGGCCAACGTCCTGACTTTC	-	-	TRBV13	TRBJ2-6
CAISPTSGEGEYF	TGTGCCATCAGTCCGACTAGCGGGGAGGGCGAGTACTTC	-	TRBD2	TRBV10-3	TRBJ2-7
CASYHYETQHF	TGTGCCAGCTACCACTATGAGACCCAGCATTTT	-	-	TRBV6-5	TRBJ1-5
CSAITSGSPYF	TGCAGTGCTATTACCAGCGGGAGTCCGTACTTC	few	TRBD2	TRBV20-1	TRBJ2-7
CASSLGGDQNEKLFF	TGCGCCAGCAGTCTTGGAGGGGACCAAAATGAAAAACTGTTTTTT	-	-	TRBV10-2	TRBJ1-4
CASSPDGGSCEAFF	TGTGCCAGCAGCCCCGACGGAGGGAGTTGTGAAGCTTTCTTT	-	-	TRBV6-1	TRBJ1-1
CSALDSANYGYTF	TGCAGCGCTTTGGACAGCGCTAACTATGGCTACACCTTC	many	-	TRBV29-1	TRBJ1-2
CSARGQGGDYGYTF	TGCAGTGCTAGGGGACAGGGGGGTGACTATGGCTACACCTTC	-	TRBD1	TRBV20-1	TRBJ1-2
CASTPLGGYGYTF	TGTGCCAGCACCCCACTGGGAGGCTATGGCTACACCTTC	many	-	TRBV6-6	TRBJ1-2
CATRQDLGSGELFF	TGTGCCACGAGACAGGACCTGGGGTCCGGGGAGCTGTTTTTT	-	-	TRBV15	TRBJ2-2
CASSLGTSGLPYEQYF	TGTGCCAGCAGCTTAGGGACTAGCGGGCTCCCCTACGAGCAGTACTTC	many	TRBD2	TRBV7-2	TRBJ2-7
CSAKRRAGNGYTF	TGCAGTGCTAAGAGAAGGGCAGGGAATGGCTACACCTTC	few	-	TRBV20-1	TRBJ1-2
CASSPFTGKVSYEQYF	TGCGCCAGCAGCCCGTTTACAGGGAAGGTCTCCTACGAGCAGTACTTC	many	-	TRBV4-1	TRBJ2-7
CASSFTSPTNEQYF	TGTGCCAGCAGCTTTACTAGCCCTACCAACGAGCAGTACTTC	once	-	TRBV5-5	TRBJ2-7
CASSQLDLITNTGEQYF	TGCGCCAGCAGCCAGCTTGACCTTATCACTAACACTGGAGAGCAGTACTTC	many	-	TRBV4-1	TRBJ2-7
CASSLTGRDEKLFF	TGCGCCAGCAGCTTAACGGGACGGGATGAAAAACTGTTTTTT	many	-	TRBV5-1	TRBJ1-4
CASSLKFRGNTDTQYF	TGTGCCAGCAGCTTAAAATTTCGAGGAAACACAGATACGCAGTATTTT	few	-	TRBV7-3	TRBJ2-3
CASSLAGVTGEKLFF	TGTGCCAGCAGCTTAGCCGGGGTAACGGGTGAAAAACTGTTTTTT	-	-	TRBV7-6	TRBJ1-4
CASSIGQSNQPQHF	TGTGCCAGCAGTATAGGTCAGAGCAATCAGCCCCAGCATTTT	many	-	TRBV2	TRBJ1-5
CASSQRGTPETQYF	TGTGCCAGCAGCCAGAGAGGAACTCCAGAGACCCAGTACTTC	-	-	TRBV11-1	TRBJ2-5
CSAGIGQQETQHF	TGCAGCGCCGGAATCGGGCAACAAGAGACCCAGCATTTT	once	-	TRBV29-1	TRBJ1-5
CASSWTGLVYEQYF	TGTGCCAGCAGCTGGACAGGGTTGGTCTACGAGCAGTACTTC	once	TRBD1	TRBV2	TRBJ2-7
CASSLAVYYTEAFF	TGTGCCAGCAGCTTAGCGGTGTACTACACTGAAGCTTTCTTT	many	-	TRBV7-2	TRBJ1-1
CASSQVVGPNQPQHF	TGCGCCAGCAGCCAAGTGGTGGGTCCGAATCAGCCCCAGCATTTT	many	-	TRBV4-1	TRBJ1-5
CASSPRAGGPGETQYF	TGTGCCAGCAGCCCCAGAGCGGGAGGGCCTGGCGAGACCCAGTACTTC	-	TRBD2	TRBV7-3	TRBJ2-5
CASSQREGSYEQYF	TGTGCCAGCTCACAGCGGGAGGGCTCCTACGAGCAGTACTTC	-	TRBD2	TRBV7-2	TRBJ2-7
CSAPSLAGVSYEQYF	TGCAGTGCCCCGTCCTTAGCGGGAGTTTCCTACGAGCAGTACTTC	many	TRBD2	TRBV20-1	TRBJ2-7
CSVEGVETQYF	TGCAGCGTAGAGGGGGTAGAGACCCAGTACTTC	few	-	TRBV29-1	TRBJ2-5
CATGQAKETQHF	TGTGCCACCGGACAGGCGAAAGAGACCCAGCATTTT	-	TRBD1	TRBV2	TRBJ1-5
CASSLVLYQEAQYF	TGTGCCAGCAGCTTAGTACTATATCAAGAGGCCCAGTACTTC	-	-	TRBV11-2	TRBJ2-5
CASSRRLSGNTF	TGTGCCAGCAGCCGACGGCTCTCTGGAAACACCTTC	-	-	TRBV13	TRBJ1-2